This TCR beta chain was found in a study of regulatory T cells in long-lasting Graves disease. Sequencing libraries for TCR beta were prepared with iRepertoire HTBI primers and Arm-PCR of CDR3 regions. Using its own MiXCR run on the multiplex PCR reads, TCRdb lists one record per CDR3 protein. The sample lists around 450,000 distinct CDR3 sequences, under 15% occurring once. Time point indicated: newly diagnosed GD, antithyroid drugs for less than 3 months. Isolated PBMC RNA provided the starting material for the TCR library. V lost 4 bases, J lost 5 bases, and 6 bases lay in between. The germline V gene has CDR1 MDHEN and CDR2 SYDVKM. This CDR3 has 11 amino acids. This clonotype came up a few times. These same data were also listed under a study on T cells in Graves' hyperthyroidism and ophthalmopathy. From that report: Those with hyperthyroidism were 18 to 65 years old, newly diagnosed, and ill for under 2 months.

The sample in question was peripheral blood mononuclear cells (PBMCs), obtained at new diagnosis, from a patient treated with antithyroid drugs. The gene calls are TRBV28 and TRBJ2-7; the D gene is possibly TRBD1 (5 bases). The receptor comes from a woman aged 25 to 39 with Graves disease. The CDR3 DNA follows: TGTGCCAGCAGTTGGGGCGACGAGCAGTACTTC. Its translation is CASSWGDEQYF. The full variable domain, completed using reference TRBV28 and TRBJ2-7, is DVKVTQSSRYLVKRTGEKVFLECVQDMDHENMFWYRQDPGLGLRLIYFSYDVKMKEKGDIPEGYSVSREKKERFSLILESASTNQTSMYLCASSWGDEQYFGPGTRLTVT.